In its sample, the clone carrying this T cell receptor (beta chain) was seen a few times. The entry originates in a study of control samples from healthy donors and cancer patients. Germline values: CDR1 GTSNPN, CDR2 SVGIG (reference sequence). The CDR3 spans 19 residues. V trimming: 2 bases; J trimming: 6 bases; junction bases outside the gene matches: 20. Using immunoSEQ multiplex PCR, the repertoire was profiled, and TCRdb retains in-frame clones only, with some absent. The data hold about 95,000 clones, with over 80% observed a single time. This sequence originates from a man aged 30 to 45 in good health. The chain combines TRBV30 with TRBJ2-3; 10 positions match TRBD2. The source material was blood. CDR3 sequence reads: CAWSTLALAGASGRDTQYF. Here the CDR3 DNA reads TGTGCCTGGAGTACACTGGCGCTAGCGGGGGCCTCTGGGCGGGATACGCAGTATTTT.